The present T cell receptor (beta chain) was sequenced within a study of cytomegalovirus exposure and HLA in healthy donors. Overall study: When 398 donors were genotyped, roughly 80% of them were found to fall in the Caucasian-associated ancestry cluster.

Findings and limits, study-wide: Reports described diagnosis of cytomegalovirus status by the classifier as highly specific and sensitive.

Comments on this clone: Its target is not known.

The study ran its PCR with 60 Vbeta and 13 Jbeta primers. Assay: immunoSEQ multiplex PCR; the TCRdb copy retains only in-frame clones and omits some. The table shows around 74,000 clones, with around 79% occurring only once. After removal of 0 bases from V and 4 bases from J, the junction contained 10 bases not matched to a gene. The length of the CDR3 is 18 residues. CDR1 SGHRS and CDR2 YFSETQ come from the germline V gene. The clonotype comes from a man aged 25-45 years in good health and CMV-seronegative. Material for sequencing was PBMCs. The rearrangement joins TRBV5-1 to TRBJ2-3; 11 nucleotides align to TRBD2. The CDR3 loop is CASSLGGLAGGGPDTQYF. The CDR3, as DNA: TGCGCCAGCAGCTTGGGAGGGCTAGCGGGGGGCGGACCAGATACGCAGTATTTT.